This T cell receptor beta chain was sequenced during a study of regulatory T cells in long-lasting Graves disease. About the research overall: Graves' patients, newly diagnosed, had taken antithyroid drugs under 3 months. Regarding the study as a whole: Persistent disease favored TRBV28, TRBJ1-2 and TRBJ2-5.

The CDR3 runs 17 residues. The junction had 8 bases not matched to a gene; V was cut back by 1 base and J by 4 bases. CDR1 MGHRA and CDR2 YSYEKL come from the germline V gene. Time point indicated: newly diagnosed GD, antithyroid drugs for less than 3 months. PBMCs provided the RNA from which the TCR library was made. According to the study, TCR beta libraries were built with iRepertoire HTBI primers and CDR3-region Arm-PCR. TCRdb used MiXCR to reprocess the multiplex PCR reads, holding one entry per CDR3 protein. The sample lists fewer than 550,000 distinct CDR3 sequences, about a sixth occurring once. Points on this clonotype: Its antigen remains unidentified.

This sample also belongs to another study, concerning T cells in Graves' hyperthyroidism and ophthalmopathy.

This TCR came from a woman aged 18-30 years with Graves disease. The sample was peripheral blood mononuclear cells (PBMCs), taken at new diagnosis, from a patient treated with antithyroid drugs. J is TRBJ2-3 and V is TRBV4-1; TRBD2 matches 10 bases. The CDR3 region is CASSQGVSGRRPDTQYF. Written as DNA, the CDR3 is TGCGCCAGCAGCCAAGGGGTTAGCGGGAGGAGGCCAGATACGCAGTATTTT.